Sequencing of this T cell receptor beta chain was carried out in a study of cytomegalovirus exposure and HLA in healthy donors. Study results and caveats: The authors enumerated 164 TCR beta chains as linked to cytomegalovirus. It was likely that a cluster of highly shared sequence variants was a sequencing artifact.

The CDR3 is 12 residues long. Germline V CDR1 and CDR2: MGHRA, YSYEKL. V shed 1 base and J shed 4 bases, with 4 bases lying between them. The primer mix had 60 Vbeta and 13 Jbeta primers. Sequenced by immunoSEQ multiplex PCR; TCRdb stores in-frame clones only, minus some. The data show fewer than 150,000 clones, with approximately 61% seen just once and 1.5% to 2% held by the top ten. At the time of sampling, donors were nominally healthy, though unrecorded immune exposures were likely. Of note for this clone: Antigen specificity is unknown.

The gene calls are TRBV4-1 and TRBJ1-1; unclear D gene. The sample consisted of PBMCs. This sequence originates from a human donor in good health. This CDR3 reads CASSQVSTEAFF. The CDR3, as DNA: TGCGCCAGCAGCCAAGTTAGCACTGAAGCTTTCTTT.